Listed below are T cell receptor beta chains from one sample, sequenced in a study of radiotherapy plus CTLA-4 blockade in lung cancer. Sequencing was performed with immunoSEQ multiplex PCR; in TCRdb, only in-frame clones are kept and a portion is missing. The sample holds 25,000 to 40,000 clones, approximately 70% seen once. The sample consisted of peripheral blood, taken from a patient treated with radiotherapy plus ipilimumab. The receptors were sampled from a human donor with non-small cell lung cancer who had stable disease on radiotherapy plus ipilimumab. Both conserved end residues are part of each CDR3. Fields, in order: D gene, J gene, clone size, V gene, CDR3 protein, CDR3 DNA. D genes are given only for firm matches. Part of the rows lack a size; the others show once, few, many or a class for expanded clones.

D gene: -
J gene: TRBJ2-5
clone size: -
V gene: TRBV5-6
CDR3 protein: CASSLAGETQYF
CDR3 DNA: TGTGCCAGCAGCTTGGCGGGAGAGACCCAGTACTTC

D gene: -
J gene: TRBJ2-7
clone size: once
V gene: TRBV5-4
CDR3 protein: CASSSGGTKTYEQYF
CDR3 DNA: TGTGCCAGCAGCTCCGGCGGGACAAAAACCTACGAGCAGTACTTC

D gene: -
J gene: TRBJ1-4
clone size: -
V gene: TRBV28
CDR3 protein: CASNTRGGASNEKLFF
CDR3 DNA: TGTGCCAGCAACACAAGGGGGGGGGCTAGTAATGAAAAACTGTTTTTT

D gene: TRBD2
J gene: TRBJ2-1
clone size: -
V gene: TRBV6-6
CDR3 protein: CASSSWTSGNGPTGFF
CDR3 DNA: TGTGCCAGCAGTTCGTGGACTAGCGGGAACGGGCCTACGGGGTTCTTC

D gene: TRBD1
J gene: TRBJ2-7
clone size: few
V gene: TRBV5-4
CDR3 protein: CASSVGQTYEQYF
CDR3 DNA: TGTGCCAGCAGCGTGGGACAGACCTACGAGCAGTACTTC

D gene: TRBD1
J gene: TRBJ2-7
clone size: few
V gene: TRBV19
CDR3 protein: CASSIAGGYEQYF
CDR3 DNA: TGTGCCAGTAGTATAGCAGGGGGCTACGAGCAGTACTTC

D gene: TRBD2
J gene: TRBJ2-7
clone size: once
V gene: TRBV28
CDR3 protein: CASGPGLANEQYF
CDR3 DNA: TGTGCCAGCGGACCGGGACTAGCGAACGAGCAGTACTTC

D gene: TRBD2
J gene: TRBJ2-1
clone size: -
V gene: TRBV6-1
CDR3 protein: CASSVGTSGGDEQFF
CDR3 DNA: TGTGCCAGCAGTGTTGGGACTAGCGGGGGGGATGAGCAGTTCTTC

D gene: -
J gene: TRBJ2-2
clone size: -
V gene: TRBV9
CDR3 protein: CASSPPGLTTGELFF
CDR3 DNA: TGTGCCAGCAGCCCCCCCGGACTAACGACCGGGGAGCTGTTTTTT

D gene: -
J gene: TRBJ2-7
clone size: -
V gene: TRBV28
CDR3 protein: CASSDLIYEQYF
CDR3 DNA: TGTGCCAGCAGTGACCTAATCTACGAGCAGTACTTC

D gene: -
J gene: TRBJ2-7
clone size: once
V gene: TRBV4-3
CDR3 protein: CASSQELDRTYEQYF
CDR3 DNA: TGCGCCAGCAGCCAAGAATTGGACAGAACCTACGAGCAGTACTTC

D gene: -
J gene: TRBJ2-7
clone size: -
V gene: TRBV28
CDR3 protein: CASRGGEYEQYF
CDR3 DNA: TGTGCCAGCAGGGGTGGCGAGTACGAGCAGTACTTC

D gene: TRBD1
J gene: TRBJ1-5
clone size: -
V gene: TRBV6-5
CDR3 protein: CASSRDSTQPQHF
CDR3 DNA: TGTGCCAGCAGCCGGGACAGCACCCAGCCCCAGCATTTT

D gene: -
J gene: TRBJ2-2
clone size: -
V gene: TRBV2
CDR3 protein: CASSDDVSMVTGELFF
CDR3 DNA: TGTGCCAGCAGTGATGATGTATCGATGGTGACCGGGGAGCTGTTTTTT

D gene: -
J gene: TRBJ2-2
clone size: -
V gene: TRBV25-1
CDR3 protein: CASSESQGGADTGELFF
CDR3 DNA: TGTGCCAGCAGTGAATCTCAGGGTGGCGCTGACACCGGGGAGCTGTTTTTT

D gene: TRBD2
J gene: TRBJ2-3
clone size: few
V gene: TRBV10-2
CDR3 protein: CASSEVPTSGKDTQYF
CDR3 DNA: TGCGCCAGCAGTGAGGTCCCGACTAGCGGGAAGGATACGCAGTATTTT